Below, one T cell receptor beta chain is given with its context. This record comes from a study of blood T cell repertoires in COVID-19. Germline loops: CDR1 MDHEN, CDR2 SYDVKM. This CDR3 has 12 residues. V gave up 5 bases and J gave up 6 bases, with 9 bases separating them. Clones were read by immunoSEQ multiplex PCR, and TCRdb kept only the in-frame ones, dropping some. The data hold 300,000 to 450,000 clones, with around 86% observed a single time. This TCR was sampled from a human donor in a cohort sampled during active COVID-19. The gene calls are TRBV28 and TRBJ2-3; the D gene is possibly TRBD2 (6 bases). The sample consisted of peripheral blood. The CDR3 loop is CASSLRGDTQYF. The CDR3 region has the DNA TGTGCCAGCAGTCTACGGGGGGATACGCAGTATTTT.